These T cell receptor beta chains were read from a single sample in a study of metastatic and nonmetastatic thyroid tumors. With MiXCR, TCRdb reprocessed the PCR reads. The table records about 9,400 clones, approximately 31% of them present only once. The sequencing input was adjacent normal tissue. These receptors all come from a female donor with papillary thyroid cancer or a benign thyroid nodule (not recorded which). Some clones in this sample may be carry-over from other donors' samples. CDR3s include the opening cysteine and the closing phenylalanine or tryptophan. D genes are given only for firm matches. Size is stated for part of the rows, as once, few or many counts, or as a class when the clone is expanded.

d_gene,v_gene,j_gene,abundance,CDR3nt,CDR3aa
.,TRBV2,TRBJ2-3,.,TGTGCCAGCAGTTTCCTGACACACCCGAGCACAGATACGCAGTATTTT,CASSFLTHPSTDTQYF
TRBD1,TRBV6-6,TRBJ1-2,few,TGTGCCAGCAGTTACCGGGACAGCGATGGCTACACCTTC,CASSYRDSDGYTF
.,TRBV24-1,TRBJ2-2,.,TGTGCCACCAGCTGGGGACGCAGCACCGGGGAGCTGTTTTTT,CATSWGRSTGELFF
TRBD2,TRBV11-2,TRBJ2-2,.,TGTGCCAGCAGCTCCACTAGCGCGAACACCGGGGAGCTGTTTTTT,CASSSTSANTGELFF
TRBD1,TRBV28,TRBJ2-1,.,TGTGCCAGCCTAGGGGACAGCCGCTCCTACAATGAGCAGTTCTTC,CASLGDSRSYNEQFF
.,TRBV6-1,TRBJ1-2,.,TGTGCCAGCAGTTGGACAGCTAACTATGGCTACACCTTC,CASSWTANYGYTF
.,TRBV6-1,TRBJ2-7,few,TGTGCCAGCAAGCAGGGCGTGGACGAGCAGTACTTC,CASKQGVDEQYF
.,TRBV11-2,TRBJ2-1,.,TGTGCCAGCAGCTCCCCGCTGGGCGTCCAGGTATCCTCCTGGTCCTACAATGAGCAGTTCTTC,CASSSPLGVQVSSWSYNEQFF
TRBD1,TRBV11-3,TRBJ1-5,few,TGTGCCAGCAGCTTGGCCCCGGGACAGAGAAATCAGCCCCAGCATTTT,CASSLAPGQRNQPQHF
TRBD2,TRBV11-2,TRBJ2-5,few,TGTGCCAGCAGCCCGCGTCGTGGTTTGGGGGGGGAGACCCAGTACTTC,CASSPRRGLGGETQYF
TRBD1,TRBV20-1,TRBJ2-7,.,TGCAGTGCTGAATCCCGGGACAGGGGGAATTTATACGAGCAGTACTTC,CSAESRDRGNLYEQYF
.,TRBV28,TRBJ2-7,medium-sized,TGCGCCAGCAGGCTGACAGTTTACGAGCAGTACTTC,CASRLTVYEQYF
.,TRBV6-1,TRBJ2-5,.,TGTGCCAGCAGTTCTGACCAGGGAGAGACCCAGTACTTC,CASSSDQGETQYF
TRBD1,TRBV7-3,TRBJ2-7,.,TGTGCCAGCAGCCTTTGGGCAGGGGGCAGCTACGAGCAGTACTTC,CASSLWAGGSYEQYF
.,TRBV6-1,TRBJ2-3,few,TGTGCCAGCAGTCTGATGGGGGGCGGGGTGGATACGCAGTATTTT,CASSLMGGGVDTQYF
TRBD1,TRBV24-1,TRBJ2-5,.,TGTGCCACCCGAGACAGGGATGAGACCCAGTACTTC,CATRDRDETQYF
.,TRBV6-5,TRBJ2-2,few,TGTGCCAGCAGTTACTCTCGACCGGCCGGGGAGCTGTTTTTT,CASSYSRPAGELFF